The 21 T cell receptor beta chains given below trace back to one sample, sequenced in a study of PD-1 blockade in classical Hodgkin lymphoma. The protocol was immunoSEQ multiplex PCR, while the TCRdb copy is restricted to in-frame clones and leaves out a portion. The sample has around 45,000 clones; about 77% are singletons. Time point noted: cycle 4 day 1 (C4D1), after more than 5 weeks of nivolumab. With no exception, relapse followed autologous stem cell transplantation in all patients, and brentuximab vedotin exposure varied. Sequenced here: peripheral blood mononuclear cells (PBMCs), sampled before the fourth cycle of nivolumab. These receptor sequences come from a human donor with classical Hodgkin lymphoma.

This clone was detected only once. The chain couples TRBV7-2 to TRBJ1-4; 8 bases agree with TRBD1. Germline CDR1 is SGHTA and CDR2 is FQGNSA. With V trimmed by 5 bases and J by 6 bases, 5 bases remained unmatched. The CDR3 contains 14 residues. The CDR3 bases are TGTGCCAGCAGCCCTGGACAGGGAGATGAAAAACTGTTTTTT. As protein: CASSPGQGDEKLFF. Filled out from reference TRBV7-2 and TRBJ1-4, the complete variable domain reads GAGVSQSPSNKVTEKGKDVELRCDPISGHTALYWYRQSLGQGLEFLIYFQGNSAPDKSGLPSDRFSAERTGGSVSTLTIQRTQQEDSAVYLCASSPGQGDEKLFFGSGTQLSVL.

The chain combines TRBV9 with TRBJ2-3; 8 nucleotides match TRBD1. Trimming cost V 3 bases and J 4 bases; bases outside gene matches: 7. The germline CDR1 and CDR2 sequences are SGDLS and YYNGEE. The CDR3 length is 15 residues. The chain's CDR3 is CASSAVGQGPDTQYF. The CDR3 nucleotides read TGTGCCAGCAGCGCCGTAGGACAGGGACCAGATACGCAGTATTTT. Full variable domain (remainder filled in from reference TRBV9 and TRBJ2-3): DSGVTQTPKHLITATGQRVTLRCSPRSGDLSVYWYQQSLDQGLQFLIQYYNGEERAKGNILERFSAQQFPDLHSELNLSSLELGDSALYFCASSAVGQGPDTQYFGPGTRLTVL.

This clone was seen more than once but under ten times. This chain joins TRBV28 and TRBJ1-1; D is unresolved. CDR3 length equals 14 residues. Germline CDR1 MDHEN, CDR2 SYDVKM. V lost 8 bases and J 0 bases, leaving 13 bases between the germline ends. CDR3 amino acids: CASGSWTLNTEAFF. The CDR3, as DNA: TGTGCCAGCGGTTCATGGACTCTGAACACTGAAGCTTTCTTT.

The chain couples TRBV27 to TRBJ1-5; D is perhaps TRBD1 (6 bases). The germline gives CDR1 MNHEY, CDR2 SMNVEV (reference sequence). The CDR3 totals 15 residues. Between the trimmed V and J ends, which lost 2 bases and 2 bases, there was a span of 10 bases. Written as DNA, the CDR3 is TGTGCCAGCAGTTTAGCGGCAGGGGGCAATCAGCCCCAGCATTTT. It specifies CASSLAAGGNQPQHF.

The V and J genes are TRBV9 and TRBJ2-5; 7 positions agree with TRBD2. Germline lookup yields CDR1 SGDLS and CDR2 YYNGEE. The CDR3 loop spans 16 amino acids. J gave up 4 bases and V 0 bases, and 9 bases lay outside the gene matches. This chain's CDR3 is CASSVDDGGGRETQYF. CDR3 DNA: TGTGCCAGCAGCGTAGATGATGGGGGGGGAAGAGAGACCCAGTACTTC.

V is TRBV5-1 and J is TRBJ1-1, with 9 bases that match TRBD1. Per the germline V gene, CDR1 is SGHRS and CDR2 is YFSETQ. Germline trimming cut 4 bases from V and 2 bases from J; bases unmatched to any gene: 9. There are 16 residues in the CDR3. CDR3 bases: TGCGCCAGCAGCCTCCGGACGGGACAGGGAAACACTGAAGCTTTCTTT. Amino acid sequence: CASSLRTGQGNTEAFF.

This rearrangement joins TRBV25-1 to TRBJ2-3, with 8 bases lining up with TRBD2. The V gene end was trimmed by 1 base and the J gene end by 4 bases; junction bases not matched to a gene: 4. CDR1 and CDR2 (germline): MGHDK, SYGVNS. CDR3 size: 15 residues. This CDR3 is CASSEFRGGADTQYF. The CDR3 DNA reads TGTGCCAGCAGTGAATTTCGGGGGGGGGCAGATACGCAGTATTTT.

This clone was recorded once. V gene TRBV5-5 combines with J gene TRBJ2-1; TRBD2 might be the D (6 bases). Between the trimmed V and J ends, which lost 9 bases and 4 bases, there was a span of 17 bases. The germline V gene encodes CDR1 SGHKS and CDR2 YYEKEE (reference sequence). There are 14 residues in the CDR3. CDR3 in amino acids: CATGPLGGYNEQFF. In DNA, the CDR3 is TGTGCCACCGGGCCGCTCGGGGGTTACAATGAGCAGTTCTTC.

The V gene is TRBV7-2, the J gene TRBJ2-3, with D uncertain. Germline V lookup: CDR1 SGHTA, CDR2 FQGNSA. Trimming cost V 1 base and J 4 bases, with 6 bases left between them. This CDR3 region has 13 residues. CDR3 residues: CASSLVAADTQYF. The CDR3 DNA reads TGTGCCAGCAGCTTAGTTGCGGCAGATACGCAGTATTTT.

V gene TRBV7-2 combines with J gene TRBJ2-2; TRBD1 matches at 7 bases. The CDR3 is made up of 15 amino acids. In germline, CDR1 is SGHTA, CDR2 FQGNSA. Trimming took 4 bases from V and 2 from J; bases not matched to a gene: 4. CDR3 in amino acids: CASSSGQINTGELFF. The CDR3 DNA reads as TGTGCCAGCAGCTCGGGACAGATAAACACCGGGGAGCTGTTTTTT.

The V call is TRBV28, the J call TRBJ2-7, with 9 bases aligning to TRBD2. V lost 6 bases to trimming and J lost 5 bases; unmatched junction nucleotides: 11. This CDR3 has 15 residues. Germline CDR1 is MDHEN and CDR2 is SYDVKM. This CDR3 is CASSRPGTSRNEQYF. As DNA, the CDR3 is TGTGCCAGCAGCCGTCCCGGGACTAGCAGAAACGAGCAGTACTTC.

The chain carries TRBV6-5 and TRBJ1-2; the D gene is possibly TRBD1 (5 bases). With 2 bases removed from V and 8 bases from J, the gap between germline ends came to 18 bases. This CDR3 is 15 amino acids long. Germline assignment: CDR1 MNHEY and CDR2 SVGAGI. The chain's CDR3 is CASSYGGSPSRGYTF. Written as DNA, the CDR3 is TGTGCCAGCAGTTACGGGGGTTCCCCCTCAAGAGGCTACACCTTC.

The chain couples TRBV7-8 to TRBJ2-1; the match to TRBD2 covers 10 bases. CDR1 is SGHVS and CDR2 is FQNEAQ in the germline V gene. After removal of 8 bases from V and 4 bases from J, the junction contained 2 bases not matched to a gene. The CDR3 sequence is 13 residues long. The CDR3 is CASERGGYNEQFF. CDR3 in DNA: TGTGCCAGCGAGCGGGGGGGTTACAATGAGCAGTTCTTC. The full variable domain, with the rest looked up from reference TRBV7-8 and TRBJ2-1, is GAGVSQSPRYKVAKRGQDVALRCDPISGHVSLFWYQQALGQGPEFLTYFQNEAQLDKSGLPSDRFFAERPEGSVSTLKIQRTQQEDSAVYLCASERGGYNEQFFGPGTRLTVL.

The chain is built from TRBV5-1 and TRBJ1-4; TRBD1 matches 10 bases. J gave up 8 bases and V 3 bases, and 4 bases lay outside the gene matches. The CDR3 has 14 residues. CDR1 is SGHRS and CDR2 is YFSETQ in the germline V gene. The CDR3 nucleotides read TGCGCCAGCAGCTCGACAGGGGGCTACGAAAAACTGTTTTTT. It codes for CASSSTGGYEKLFF.

V gene TRBV7-2 combines with J gene TRBJ2-1; unclear D gene. Germline V CDR1 and CDR2: SGHTA, FQGNSA. The CDR3 covers 15 residues. V lost 4 bases, J lost 7 bases, and 17 bases lay in between. CDR3 residues: CASSSHGLLWNEQFF. CDR3 nucleotide sequence: TGTGCCAGCAGCTCCCACGGGCTTCTCTGGAATGAGCAGTTCTTC.

The chain uses TRBV5-5 and TRBJ1-6; D might be TRBD1 (5 bases). Trimming stripped 5 bases from V and 6 bases from J, with 18 bases between. Germline values: CDR1 SGHKS, CDR2 YYEKEE (reference sequence). The CDR3 is 16 amino acids. DNA for the CDR3: TGTGCCAGCAGGTGGGCAGTCTTCCAGGGTAATTCACCCCTCCACTTT. Amino acid sequence: CASRWAVFQGNSPLHF. Combining the CDR3 with reference TRBV5-5 and TRBJ1-6 gives the whole variable domain DAGVTQSPTHLIKTRGQQVTLRCSPISGHKSVSWYQQVLGQGPQFIFQYYEKEERGRGNFPDRFSARQFPNYSSELNVNALLLGDSALYLCASRWAVFQGNSPLHFGNGTRLTVT.

The chain employs TRBV5-1 and TRBJ1-2; D is uncertain. This CDR3 region has 14 residues. From germline, CDR1 is SGHRS and CDR2 YFSETQ. Trimming left V 2 bases short and J 6 bases short, with 14 bases between. CDR3 nucleotides: TGCGCCAGCAGCTTCGATAGACGCGGGAATGGCTACACCTTC. Its protein is CASSFDRRGNGYTF.

There are a few counts of this clone. This chain joins TRBV7-9 and TRBJ2-7; the D gene is possibly TRBD2 (5 bases). The CDR3 consists of 14 residues. Deletions cut 1 base from V and 3 bases from J, with 10 bases between. CDR1 and CDR2 from the germline V gene are SEHNR and FQNEAQ (reference sequence). DNA of the CDR3: TGTGCCAGCAGCTTAGGAGGGCAGCTCTACGAGCAGTACTTC. It translates to CASSLGGQLYEQYF.

The chain couples TRBV7-3 to TRBJ1-1; the D is unclear. From germline, CDR1 is SGHTA and CDR2 FQGTGA. There are 15 residues in the CDR3. V lost 2 bases and J lost 1, with 11 bases in between. DNA for the CDR3: TGTGCCAGCAGCTTATTAGGAGCGGGGAACACTGAAGCTTTCTTT. It encodes CASSLLGAGNTEAFF.

Relative to its sample, this clone is large (0.1 to 1%). The J gene is TRBJ1-2, the V gene TRBV27; D unresolved. The CDR3 spans 15 residues. V lost 2 bases and J lost 3, with 13 bases in between. Per the germline V gene, CDR1 is MNHEY and CDR2 is SMNVEV (reference sequence). The CDR3 loop is CASSLGSHPHYGYTF. The CDR3 DNA sequence: TGTGCCAGCAGTTTAGGTTCGCACCCCCACTATGGCTACACCTTC.

The genes are TRBV6-1 and TRBJ2-5, with TRBD2 as a possible D gene (5 bases). The germline gives CDR1 MNHNS, CDR2 SASEGT. Deletions cut 2 bases from V and 2 bases from J, with 12 bases between. The CDR3 loop spans 15 amino acids. The CDR3 DNA is TGTGCCAGCAGTGAATCATCCGGGGAGCAAGAGACCCAGTACTTC. Its translation is CASSESSGEQETQYF.